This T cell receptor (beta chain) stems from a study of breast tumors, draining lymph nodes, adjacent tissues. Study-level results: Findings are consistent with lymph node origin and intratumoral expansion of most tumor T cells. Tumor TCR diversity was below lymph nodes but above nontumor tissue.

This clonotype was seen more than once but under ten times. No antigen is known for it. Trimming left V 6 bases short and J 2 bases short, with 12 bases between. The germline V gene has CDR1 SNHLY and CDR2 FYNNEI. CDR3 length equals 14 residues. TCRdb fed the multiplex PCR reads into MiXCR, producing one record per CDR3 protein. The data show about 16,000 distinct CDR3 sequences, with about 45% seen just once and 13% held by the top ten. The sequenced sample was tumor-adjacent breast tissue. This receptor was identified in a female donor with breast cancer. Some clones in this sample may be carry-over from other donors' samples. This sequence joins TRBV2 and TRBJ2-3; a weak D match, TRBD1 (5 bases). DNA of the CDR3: TGTGCCAGCAGGCAGGACACATACACAGATACGCAGTATTTT. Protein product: CASRQDTYTDTQYF.